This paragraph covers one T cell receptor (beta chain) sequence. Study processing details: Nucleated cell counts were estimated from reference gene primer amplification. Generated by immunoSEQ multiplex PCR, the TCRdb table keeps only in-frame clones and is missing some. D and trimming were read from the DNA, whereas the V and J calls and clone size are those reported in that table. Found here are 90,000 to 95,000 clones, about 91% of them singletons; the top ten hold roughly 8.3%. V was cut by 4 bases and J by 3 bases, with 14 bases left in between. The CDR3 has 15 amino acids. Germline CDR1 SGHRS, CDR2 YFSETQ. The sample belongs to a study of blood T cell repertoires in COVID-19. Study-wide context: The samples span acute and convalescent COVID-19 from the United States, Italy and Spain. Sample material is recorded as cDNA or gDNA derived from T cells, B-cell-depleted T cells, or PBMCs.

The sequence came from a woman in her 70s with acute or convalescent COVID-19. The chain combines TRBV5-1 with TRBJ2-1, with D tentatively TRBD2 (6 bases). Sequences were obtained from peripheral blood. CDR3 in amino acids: CASSGDFKGYNEQFF. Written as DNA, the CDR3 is TGCGCCAGCAGCGGGGACTTTAAAGGCTACAATGAGCAGTTCTTC.